Listed below are T cell receptor beta chains from one sample, sequenced in a study of CD8 T cells in ankylosing spondylitis. TCRdb redid the calling of the 5' RACE reads with MiXCR, one entry per CDR3 protein. The table includes around 220,000 distinct CDR3 sequences, around 20% detected once. Sequences were obtained from blood, either unsorted or a sorted T cell fraction (not recorded which). The receptor source for this set is a male donor with ankylosing spondylitis. CDR3s include the opening cysteine and the closing phenylalanine or tryptophan. A D gene is named only where the DNA matches it firmly. Clone size, where shown, is once, few, many, or a class for clones that have expanded.

j_call clone_size v_call cdr3_length d_call cdr3_nt cdr3_aa
TRBJ2-7 . TRBV4-3 16 TRBD2 TGCGCCAGCAGCCAAGATCCCCTAGCGGGCTCCTACGAGCAGTACTTC CASSQDPLAGSYEQYF
TRBJ2-7 . TRBV3-1 16 . TGTGCCAGCAGCCAAGATCTCAGCGGGCCGTCCTACGAGCAGTACTTC CASSQDLSGPSYEQYF
TRBJ2-2 . TRBV5-5 13 . TGTGCCAGCAGCTTTTCGGATTCCGGGGAGCTGTTTTTT CASSFSDSGELFF
TRBJ2-3 few TRBV12-3/TRBV12-4 16 TRBD1 TGTGCCAGCAGCCCCGAAGGGGGCCCCAGCACAGATACGCAGTATTTT CASSPEGGPSTDTQYF
TRBJ1-2 many TRBV5-6 13 . TGTGCCAGCAGCCCGGGGGGACCCTATGGCTACACCTTC CASSPGGPYGYTF
TRBJ2-7 . TRBV4-2 13 . TGTGCCAGCAGCCGGTTCTGGGACGGAGAGCAGTACTTC CASSRFWDGEQYF
TRBJ1-1 . TRBV7-3 19 TRBD1 TGTGCCAGCAGCTTAAACACCATCAGGACAGGCGGCATGAACACTGAAGCTTTCTTT CASSLNTIRTGGMNTEAFF
TRBJ1-4 few TRBV12-3/TRBV12-4 15 TRBD1 TGTGCCAGCACCTCCGGACAGGGCCCTAATGAAAAACTGTTTTTT CASTSGQGPNEKLFF
TRBJ2-7 . TRBV7-9 16 . TGTGCCAGCAGCCCGAAGATGGCTAACTTGTTCTACGAGCAGTACTTC CASSPKMANLFYEQYF
TRBJ2-1 few TRBV6-2/TRBV6-3 15 TRBD2 TGTGCCAGCAGTTTTGGACTAGCGCCTTACAATGAGCAGTTCTTC CASSFGLAPYNEQFF
TRBJ2-2 . TRBV27 16 TRBD1 TGTGCCAGCAGTTTTATTTGGACAGGTCGCACCGGGGAGCTGTTTTTT CASSFIWTGRTGELFF
TRBJ2-5 many TRBV5-1 13 TRBD2 TGCGCCAGCAGACCTAGCGGGATTGAGACCCAGTACTTC CASRPSGIETQYF
TRBJ2-5 . TRBV12-3/TRBV12-4 14 TRBD1 TGTGCCACCTCCGGGACAGGGGTGGCAGAGACCCAGTACTTC CATSGTGVAETQYF
TRBJ2-7 few TRBV4-2 17 TRBD2 TGTGCCAGCAGCCACCTTGGAGCGGGAGGGAGCGCCTACGAGCAGTACTTC CASSHLGAGGSAYEQYF
TRBJ2-1 few TRBV29-1 14 . TGCAGCGTTTCGTCGGTAGGGGGGGGCAATGAGCAGTTCTTC CSVSSVGGGNEQFF
TRBJ2-7 . TRBV6-1 15 . TGTGCCAGCGATCCCCCGGCCCCTCTCCTAGACGAGCAGTACTTC CASDPPAPLLDEQYF
TRBJ2-7 few TRBV11-2 17 . TGTGCCAGCAGCACCTTCTCCTGGCTCAGCGATTCCTACGAGCAGTACTTC CASSTFSWLSDSYEQYF
TRBJ1-1 few TRBV4-1 16 . TGCGCCAGCAGCCCGGGCGTCCAAGGGCGGAACACTGAAGCTTTCTTT CASSPGVQGRNTEAFF
TRBJ2-7 . TRBV13 14 . TGTGCCAGCAGCTCCCGGGACCTATCCTACGAGCAGTACTTC CASSSRDLSYEQYF
TRBJ2-3 few TRBV4-1 14 . TGCGCCAGCAGCGTAGGGCTAGGCGATGGTACGCAGTATTTT CASSVGLGDGTQYF
TRBJ1-1 few TRBV27 14 TRBD1 TGTGCCAGCAGTTCCCAGGGGGGGGACACTGAAGCTTTCTTT CASSSQGGDTEAFF
TRBJ2-2 . TRBV4-2 15 TRBD2 TGTGCCAGCAGCCAGGGACTAGCTCTAACCGGGGAGCTGTTTTTT CASSQGLALTGELFF
TRBJ2-7 . TRBV29-1 17 . TGCAGCGTTTCCGGGACACCCTCGAAGGGGCCCCCCTACGAGCAGTACTTC CSVSGTPSKGPPYEQYF
TRBJ1-1 few TRBV9 14 TRBD1 TGTGCCAGCAGCGTAGAGGGGGCAGGCACTGAAGCTTTCTTT CASSVEGAGTEAFF
TRBJ2-1 few TRBV12-3/TRBV12-4 14 . TGTGCCAGCAGTTCCGGAGGGGACTCCAATGAGCAGTTCTTC CASSSGGDSNEQFF
TRBJ1-1 . TRBV29-1 13 TRBD1 TGCAGCGTCAGGACAGGGGTGAACACTGAAGCTTTCTTT CSVRTGVNTEAFF
TRBJ2-6 . TRBV7-9 15 . TGTGCCAGCAGCTTAGGATTTTCAGGGGCCAACGTCCTGACTTTC CASSLGFSGANVLTF
TRBJ2-7 . TRBV7-8 16 TRBD2 TGTGCCAGCAGCTTGGGGGGGGACGGACCCTCCTACGAGCAGTACTTC CASSLGGDGPSYEQYF
TRBJ2-7 . TRBV20-1 17 TRBD2 TGCAGTGCTAGAACTACCCATGGACTAGCGGGAGCCTTCGAGCAGTACTTC CSARTTHGLAGAFEQYF
TRBJ2-1 . TRBV4-2 16 TRBD2 TGTGCCAGCAGCCAACCGGGACTAGAGGTGTATAATGAGCAGTTCTTC CASSQPGLEVYNEQFF
TRBJ1-1 few TRBV7-9 15 . TGTGCCAGCAGCTTCTCATCAGGAGTAGGAACTGAAGCTTCCTTT CASSFSSGVGTEASF
TRBJ2-7 once TRBV20-1 14 TRBD1 TGCAGTGCTAGGGGGACAGGGGGCAACTACGAGCAGTACTTC CSARGTGGNYEQYF
TRBJ2-5 . TRBV12-3/TRBV12-4 13 . TGTGCCAGCAGTTTACCCCCCAACGTTGGAGTGTACTTC CASSLPPNVGVYF
TRBJ2-5 few TRBV10-3 14 TRBD1 TGTGCCATCAGACCCCAGGGGGCGGAGGAGACCCAGTACTTC CAIRPQGAEETQYF
TRBJ2-2 . TRBV18 15 . TGTGCCAGCTCACCCGGCGGATCGAACACCGGGGAGCTGTTTTTT CASSPGGSNTGELFF
TRBJ2-7 many TRBV27 14 . TGTGCCAGCAGTCCTCTTGCGGGGACCTACGAGCAGTACTTC CASSPLAGTYEQYF
TRBJ1-6 few TRBV7-3 14 . TGTGCCAGCAGCGGGGGCGGCTCTGATTCACCCCTCCACTTT CASSGGGSDSPLHF
TRBJ2-1 . TRBV5-6 11 . TGTGCCAGCAGCGGCCCTCGTGAGCAGTTCTTC CASSGPREQFF
TRBJ2-7 few TRBV28 13 TRBD2 TGTGCCAGCAGTTCAACCGGGACTAGCGGGGGGCCCTTC CASSSTGTSGGPF
TRBJ2-2 few TRBV12-3/TRBV12-4 12 . TGTGCCAGCAGGCCAAGTACCGGGGAGCTGTTTTTT CASRPSTGELFF
TRBJ2-1 . TRBV29-1 17 TRBD2 TGCAGCGTTGGCGGGCTAGCGGCCTCGTACTCCTACAATGAGCAGTTCTTC CSVGGLAASYSYNEQFF
TRBJ1-2 . TRBV6-2/TRBV6-3 16 TRBD1 TGTGCCAGCAGTTTCGCTCCGGGGACAGCTAACTATGGCTACACCTTC CASSFAPGTANYGYTF
TRBJ1-2 few TRBV4-2 17 . TGTGCCAGCAGCCTCCGCGACGGTATATCTAACCCGGATGGCTACACCTTC CASSLRDGISNPDGYTF
TRBJ1-1 few TRBV29-1 13 . TGCAGCGTTTCCATTGACGATGCCACTGAAGCTTTCTTT CSVSIDDATEAFF
TRBJ2-7 . TRBV5-1 13 . TGCGCCAGCAGCTTGAGCAGCGTATACGAGCAGTACTTC CASSLSSVYEQYF
TRBJ2-1 . TRBV7-6 17 TRBD2 TGTGCCAGCAGCTCCCCGAGTCTAGCGGAGCGCCACAATGAGCAGTTCTTC CASSSPSLAERHNEQFF
TRBJ2-5 . TRBV19 14 . TGTGCCAGCAGGGGGAGGGCAAAAGAAGAGACCCAGTACTTC CASRGRAKEETQYF
TRBJ1-2 few TRBV12-3/TRBV12-4 12 . TGTGCCAGCAGCGAAGCTAACTATGGCTACACCTTC CASSEANYGYTF
TRBJ2-7 . TRBV27 15 TRBD2 TGTGCCAGCAGTCAACTAGCGGGAGGTACCTACGAGCAGTACTTC CASSQLAGGTYEQYF
TRBJ2-5 . TRBV7-3 14 . TGTGCCAGCAGCTTAGGTGTCAGCCAAGAGACCCAGTACTTC CASSLGVSQETQYF
TRBJ1-2 few TRBV2 14 . TGTGCCAGCAGTGAAGATAGGACGGGCTATGGCTACACCTTC CASSEDRTGYGYTF
TRBJ2-1 few TRBV20-1 16 TRBD2 TGCAGTGCTAGTAGCCTGAGCGGGAGACCTTACAATGAGCAGTTCTTC CSASSLSGRPYNEQFF
TRBJ2-7 . TRBV7-9 15 TRBD2 TGTGCCAGCAGCCAACTAGCGGGACCCACCTACGAGCAGTACTTC CASSQLAGPTYEQYF
TRBJ2-3 . TRBV10-2 15 . TGCGCCAGCAGTGAGCCGGGCTCCCTGGCAGATACGCAGTATTTT CASSEPGSLADTQYF
TRBJ1-1 few TRBV7-8 16 . TGTGCCAGCAGCTCCCTGGCCGGGGCGCTGAACACTGAAGCTTTCTTT CASSSLAGALNTEAFF